This TCR beta chain was observed in a study of radiation and T cells in renal cell carcinoma. Findings and caveats of the study: Top tumor clonotypes rose in blood 2 weeks post-radiation, then contracted. No pretreatment tumor biopsies were available for baseline clonotypes.

The method was immunoSEQ multiplex PCR; TCRdb's version includes in-frame clones alone and lacks a portion of them. The sample has 50,000 to 70,000 clones; about 80% are singletons. Trimming left V 2 bases short and J 3 bases short, with 9 bases between. This CDR3 is built from 14 residues. The V gene's germline CDR1 is SGHTA and CDR2 FQGNSA. The time point here: blood 4 weeks post-SBRT, at nephrectomy. Stated treatment: 15 Gy SBRT to primary tumor, nephrectomy 4 weeks later. Nephrectomy followed 15 Gy stereotactic body radiation by 4 weeks. Turning to this clone: The antigen is undetermined.

The chain couples TRBV7-2 to TRBJ2-3; tentative D call: TRBD2 (6 bases). The starting material was blood, obtained from a patient whose treatment included radiotherapy and nephrectomy. The TCR was taken from a man in his 60s with renal cell carcinoma. The CDR3 sequence: CASSLRRGTDTQYF. CDR3 DNA: TGTGCCAGCAGCTTAAGACGGGGGACAGATACGCAGTATTTT.